The rows below give T cell receptor beta chains drawn from one sample of a study of T-cell memory formation after mild COVID-19. A single record per CDR3 protein comes from TCRdb applying MiXCR to the 5' RACE reads. The sample includes 270,000 or so distinct CDR3 sequences, over 15% of them seen just once. Sequencing was done on a sample of PBMCs or a T cell subset sorted from them (not recorded which). These receptors were collected from a man aged 18 to 30 who had mild COVID-19 (a few samples of this study predate the infection). Cell type and time point are not known. Both conserved end residues are part of each CDR3. D genes are given only for firm matches. Only some rows state a clone size, as once, few, many or a class for expanded clones.

d_gene | abundance | j_gene | v_gene | CDR3aa | CDR3nt
NA | few | TRBJ2-3 | TRBV7-9 | CASSLAPAGPTPRTQYF | TGTGCCAGCAGCTTGGCCCCGGCGGGACCTACCCCGAGGACGCAGTATTTT
NA | few | TRBJ2-7 | TRBV6-2/TRBV6-3 | CASSFRGLLSYEQYF | TGTGCCAGCAGTTTTCGGGGCCTGTTGTCCTACGAGCAGTACTTC
TRBD1 | few | TRBJ1-1 | TRBV29-1 | CSGGTGGGTEAFF | TGCAGCGGGGGGACAGGGGGAGGCACTGAAGCTTTCTTT
NA | NA | TRBJ2-5 | TRBV7-9 | CASSLAPDARETQYF | TGTGCCAGCAGCTTAGCCCCCGACGCCCGAGAGACCCAGTACTTC
NA | few | TRBJ2-2 | TRBV12-3/TRBV12-4 | CASSLQYTGELFF | TGTGCCAGCAGTTTACAGTACACCGGGGAGCTGTTTTTT
TRBD2 | NA | TRBJ2-3 | TRBV4-3 | CASSRLTSGRASDTQYF | TGCGCCAGCAGCCGATTGACTAGCGGGCGGGCCTCAGATACGCAGTATTTT
NA | once | TRBJ2-1 | TRBV4-1 | CASSQELRHNEQFF | TGCGCCAGCAGCCAAGAACTCAGACACAATGAGCAGTTCTTC
NA | NA | TRBJ1-1 | TRBV4-1 | CASSQDVVNTEAFF | TGCGCCAGCAGCCAAGATGTTGTGAACACTGAAGCTTTCTTT
TRBD1 | few | TRBJ2-2 | TRBV20-1 | CSAREGTVNTGELFF | TGCAGTGCTAGAGAGGGGACAGTTAACACCGGGGAGCTGTTTTTT
NA | NA | TRBJ1-1 | TRBV4-3 | CASRGGGRSTEAFF | TGCGCCAGCAGGGGAGGGGGACGGAGCACTGAAGCTTTCTTT
NA | NA | TRBJ1-6 | TRBV27 | CASSLIPQGSYNSPLHF | TGTGCCAGCAGTTTGATCCCTCAGGGGTCCTATAATTCACCCCTCCACTTT
TRBD1 | few | TRBJ2-6 | TRBV4-1 | CASSQGQGAGANVLTF | TGCGCCAGCAGCCAAGGACAGGGGGCTGGGGCCAACGTCCTGACTTTC
NA | many | TRBJ2-3 | TRBV7-8 | CASSSRPTDTQYF | TGTGCCAGCAGTTCCAGGCCCACAGATACGCAGTATTTT
NA | NA | TRBJ1-3 | TRBV20-1 | CSARAFMAGRPDSGNTIYF | TGCAGTGCTAGAGCCTTTATGGCAGGGCGCCCGGACTCTGGAAACACCATATATTTT
NA | NA | TRBJ1-1 | TRBV5-1 | CASSWNSNTEAFF | TGCGCCAGCAGCTGGAACAGCAACACTGAAGCTTTCTTT
NA | few | TRBJ1-2 | TRBV20-1 | CSASTDNYGYTF | TGCAGTGCCTCGACAGATAACTATGGCTACACCTTC
TRBD1 | many | TRBJ2-5 | TRBV4-3 | CASSQEPPGQGKETQYF | TGCGCCAGCAGCCAAGAGCCTCCGGGACAGGGGAAAGAGACCCAGTACTTC
TRBD1 | NA | TRBJ2-7 | TRBV10-3 | CAIARGRDEQYF | TGTGCCATCGCGAGGGGGCGAGACGAGCAGTACTTC
TRBD2 | many | TRBJ2-3 | TRBV6-2/TRBV6-3 | CASSSSGGPQYF | TGTGCCAGCAGTTCCAGCGGGGGCCCGCAGTATTTT
TRBD2 | NA | TRBJ2-7 | TRBV4-1 | CASSQAITSGVSSYEQYF | TGCGCCAGCAGCCAAGCTATTACTAGCGGGGTGAGCTCCTACGAGCAGTACTTC
NA | few | TRBJ2-2 | TRBV12-3/TRBV12-4 | CASSFGGGAGELFF | TGTGCCAGCAGTTTTGGGGGCGGCGCCGGGGAGCTGTTTTTT
NA | NA | TRBJ1-2 | TRBV6-1 | CASLTRDYGYTF | TGTGCCAGCTTAACGCGGGACTATGGCTACACCTTC
NA | NA | TRBJ2-5 | TRBV7-2 | CASSSPGDQETQYF | TGTGCCAGCAGCTCTCCGGGGGACCAAGAGACCCAGTACTTC
NA | NA | TRBJ2-1 | TRBV20-1 | CSATDHLNEQFF | TGCAGTGCTACGGACCACCTCAATGAGCAGTTCTTC
TRBD2 | NA | TRBJ2-5 | TRBV12-3/TRBV12-4 | CASSLTSGGTLQETQYF | TGTGCCAGCAGTCTGACTAGCGGGGGTACCCTCCAAGAGACCCAGTACTTC
NA | NA | TRBJ1-6 | TRBV5-1 | CASSLSSGNNSPLHF | TGCGCCAGCAGCCTGAGCTCAGGGAATAATTCACCCCTCCACTTT
TRBD2 | NA | TRBJ2-3 | TRBV7-9 | CASSLVTSGTDTQYF | TGTGCCAGCAGCTTAGTAACTAGCGGCACAGATACGCAGTATTTT
TRBD1 | few | TRBJ2-7 | TRBV4-3 | CASSQAHYRGSSYEQYF | TGCGCCAGCAGCCAAGCTCACTACAGGGGGAGCTCCTACGAGCAGTACTTC
TRBD1 | NA | TRBJ2-2 | TRBV7-3 | CASSSRAQGVTGELFF | TGTGCCAGCAGCTCCAGGGCCCAGGGGGTGACCGGGGAGCTGTTTTTT
NA | NA | TRBJ2-5 | TRBV7-9 | CASSLYALQETQYF | TGTGCCAGCAGCTTATATGCCCTGCAAGAGACCCAGTACTTC
NA | NA | TRBJ1-2 | TRBV6-5 | CASSWQALYGYTF | TGTGCCAGCAGTTGGCAGGCGTTATATGGCTACACCTTC
NA | NA | TRBJ2-1 | TRBV5-1 | CASSFSAGTHSSYNEQFF | TGCGCCAGCAGCTTCTCCGCTGGCACCCATAGCTCCTACAATGAGCAGTTCTTC
TRBD1 | few | TRBJ2-3 | TRBV12-3/TRBV12-4 | CASSFSDRKTDTQYF | TGTGCCAGCAGTTTTTCGGACAGGAAAACAGATACGCAGTATTTT
TRBD2 | NA | TRBJ2-3 | TRBV7-3 | CASSSGLVGTDTQYF | TGTGCCAGCAGCTCTGGACTAGTCGGCACAGATACGCAGTATTTT
TRBD1 | NA | TRBJ1-1 | TRBV7-2 | CASSWETGRLIEAFF | TGTGCCAGCAGCTGGGAGACAGGGCGATTGATTGAAGCTTTCTTT
NA | few | TRBJ2-7 | TRBV5-1 | CASSHGYEQYF | TGCGCCAGCAGCCATGGGTACGAGCAGTACTTC
TRBD1 | NA | TRBJ2-3 | TRBV15 | CATSDDRGVDTQYF | TGTGCCACCAGCGACGACAGGGGCGTAGATACGCAGTATTTT
NA | few | TRBJ1-2 | TRBV20-1 | CSASEWGYTF | TGCAGTGCTAGTGAGTGGGGCTACACCTTC
NA | many | TRBJ2-3 | TRBV4-1 | CASSQEAAPSTDTQYF | TGCGCCAGCAGCCAGGAAGCAGCCCCTAGCACAGATACGCAGTATTTT
NA | NA | TRBJ2-3 | TRBV6-5 | CASSQDGGGADTQYF | TGTGCCAGCAGCCAAGATGGGGGGGGCGCCGATACGCAGTATTTT
NA | few | TRBJ2-2 | TRBV12-3/TRBV12-4 | CASSLRVAGYTGELFF | TGTGCCAGCAGCCTAAGGGTTGCGGGGTACACCGGGGAGCTGTTTTTT
NA | NA | TRBJ1-4 | TRBV9 | CASSVTTATNEKLFF | TGTGCCAGCAGCGTAACGACTGCAACTAATGAAAAACTGTTTTTT